The 5 T cell receptor beta chains presented below share a single source sample, sequenced in a study of early stage breast cancer tumors (dated by TCRdb to the late 2010s). Library preparation employed the immunoSEQ multiplex PCR assay. TCRdb carries this immuneACCESS record with in-frame sequences only. Its versions omit some clonotypes, under half of them owing to an unresolved V gene in the studies checked, with the rest unexplained. The sample profile shows roughly 5,000 clones; around 70% of them were found once. Clones ranked in the top ten supply around 14% of the sample. The sample was breast tumor tissue. Receptors originate from a person in their sixties with breast cancer.

V gene TRBV2 combines with J gene TRBJ2-7; the D call may be TRBD1 or TRBD2 (5 bases each). This CDR3 is built from 12 residues. Germline CDR1 SNHLY, CDR2 FYNNEI. The V end was cut by 6 bases, the J end by 8 bases, with 14 bases between. The chain's CDR3 is CASSPGTEKQYF. CDR3 DNA: TGTGCCAGCAGCCCCGGGACCGAGAAGCAGTACTTC.

The chain carries TRBV4-2 and TRBJ2-2; 7 bases agree with TRBD1. V lost 2 bases to trimming and J lost 1 base; unmatched junction nucleotides: 4. Germline lookup yields CDR1 LGHNA and CDR2 YNFKEQ. The CDR3 totals 16 residues. CDR3 bases: TGTGCCAGCAGCCAAACGACAGGGTTGAACACCGGGGAGCTGTTTTTT. It codes for CASSQTTGLNTGELFF.

The V and J genes are TRBV20-1 and TRBJ2-7; D is ambiguous. CDR3 length equals 11 residues. Germline CDR1 reads DFQATT; CDR2 reads SNEGSKA (reference sequence). The V end was cut by 6 bases, the J end by 7 bases, with 13 bases between. The CDR3 DNA reads TGCAGTGCACGAACCCCAAGGGAGCAGTACTTC. As protein: CSARTPREQYF.

This chain uses TRBV6-5 with TRBJ2-5, with TRBD2 identical over 13 bases. The CDR3 covers 14 residues. The V and J ends lost 6 bases and 2 bases, in that order; junction bases with no gene match: 0. Germline CDR1 MNHEY, CDR2 SVGAGI. The CDR3 protein is CASRGLAGQETQYF. The CDR3 nucleotides read TGTGCCAGCAGGGGACTAGCGGGGCAAGAGACCCAGTACTTC.

The genes are TRBV5-1 and TRBJ1-1; D is ambiguous. The V and J ends lost 9 bases and 0 bases respectively, with 15 bases between them. CDR3 length: 14 residues. Germline assignment: CDR1 SGHRS and CDR2 YFSETQ. In DNA, the CDR3 is TGCGCCACCAAAGCACAAGATATGAACACTGAAGCTTTCTTT. Translating it yields CATKAQDMNTEAFF. Drawing the rest from reference TRBV5-1 and TRBJ1-1, the complete variable domain is KAGVTQTPRYLIKTRGQQVTLSCSPISGHRSVSWYQQTPGQGLQFLFEYFSETQRNKGNFPGRFSGRQFSNSRSEMNVSTLELGDSALYLCATKAQDMNTEAFFGQGTRLTVV.